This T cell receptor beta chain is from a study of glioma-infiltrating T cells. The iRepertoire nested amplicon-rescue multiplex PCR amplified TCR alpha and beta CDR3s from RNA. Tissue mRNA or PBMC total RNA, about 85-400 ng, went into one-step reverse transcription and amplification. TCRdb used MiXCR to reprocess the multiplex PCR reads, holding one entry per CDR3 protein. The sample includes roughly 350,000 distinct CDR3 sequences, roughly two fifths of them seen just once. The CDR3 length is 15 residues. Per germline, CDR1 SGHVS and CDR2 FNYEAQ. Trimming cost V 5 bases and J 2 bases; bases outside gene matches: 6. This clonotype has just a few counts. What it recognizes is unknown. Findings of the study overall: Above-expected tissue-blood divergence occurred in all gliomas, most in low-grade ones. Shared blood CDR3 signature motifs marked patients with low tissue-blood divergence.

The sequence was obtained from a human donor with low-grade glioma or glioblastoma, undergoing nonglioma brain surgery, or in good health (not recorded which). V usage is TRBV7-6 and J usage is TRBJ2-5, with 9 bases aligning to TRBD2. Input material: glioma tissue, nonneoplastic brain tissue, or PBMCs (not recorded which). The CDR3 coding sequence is TGTGCCAGCAGCAGTCTGCGGGGGGGTCAAGAGACCCAGTACTTC. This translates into CASSSLRGGQETQYF.